These 5 T cell receptor beta chains originate from one sample sequenced in a study of shared clonotypes between healthy human individuals (dated by TCRdb to about 2020). Library preparation used the immunoSEQ multiplex PCR assay. The clones in this table, taken by TCRdb from immuneACCESS, are in-frame only. Not every clone is retained; where verified, under half of the shortfall comes from an unresolved V gene, and the cause of the rest is unknown. Here the sample has fewer than 700,000 clones; 85% to 95% occur a single time. The ten largest clones capture over 0.09% of the sample. CD8 naive samples consisted of CD45RO-negative cells that were positively selected for CCR7, yielding a CD45RA+CCR7+ population without TemRA cells. Sequences were obtained from naive CD8+ T cells sorted from blood. What the cell subset or site label conveys for this sample: CD45RA+CCR7+. The receptors stem from a woman aged 30 to 39 in good health.

The CDR3 DNA follows: TGTGCCAGCAGTTTATTCGGGGTTGGCAATCAGCCCCAGCATTTT. Encoded protein: CASSLFGVGNQPQHF. The chain joins TRBV28 to TRBJ1-5; no firm D call. This CDR3 comprises 15 residues. Germline V gene lookup returns CDR1 MDHEN and CDR2 SYDVKM. Trimming removed 1 base from V and 2 bases from J, with 9 bases in between.

V and J are TRBV2 and TRBJ1-5; possibly TRBD1 for D (5 bases). Germline CDR1 SNHLY, CDR2 FYNNEI. This CDR3 has 16 residues. V was trimmed by 8 bases and J by 0 bases, leaving 17 bases between them. CDR3 sequence reads: CASGGFVTDSNQPQHF. The CDR3 DNA reads TGTGCCAGCGGCGGGTTTGTGACAGATAGCAATCAGCCCCAGCATTTT.

Remarks on this clone: Other DNA sequences in this specimen translate into the identical CDR3. The genes are TRBV11-2 and TRBJ2-2; D not certain. Germline V CDR1 and CDR2: SGHAT, FQNNGV. The V end lost 2 bases, the J end lost 8 bases, and 3 bases lay between the germline ends. The CDR3 totals 11 residues. The CDR3 sequence is CASSLSGELFF. CDR3 DNA: TGTGCCAGCAGCTTATCTGGGGAGCTGTTTTTT. Complete variable domain (other parts from reference TRBV11-2 and TRBJ2-2): EAGVAQSPRYKIIEKRQSVAFWCNPISGHATLYWYQQILGQGPKLLIQFQNNGVVDDSQLPKDRFSAERLKGVDSTLKIQPAKLEDSAVYLCASSLSGELFFGEGSRLTVL.

The J gene is TRBJ1-2, the V gene TRBV19; D remains ambiguous. The germline CDR1 and CDR2 sequences are LNHDA and SQIVND (reference sequence). This CDR3 is 13 amino acids long. V lost 9 bases and J 0 bases, leaving 11 bases between the germline ends. The CDR3: CAREGVTNYGYTF. CDR3 DNA: TGTGCCAGGGAAGGAGTAACTAACTATGGCTACACCTTC.

This chain uses TRBV4-1 with TRBJ2-5, with 10 bases aligning to TRBD2. The length of the CDR3 is 15 residues. The V gene's germline CDR1 is MGHRA and CDR2 YSYEKL. V gave up 4 bases and J gave up 3 bases; unmatched junction bases: 5. The CDR3 region is CASSPSGRDEETQYF. The CDR3 DNA follows: TGCGCCAGCAGCCCCAGCGGGAGGGATGAAGAGACCCAGTACTTC.